The next 12 T cell receptor beta chains were all read from a single sample in a study of molecular identifiers for immune sequencing clone quantification (dated by TCRdb to 2016 to 2019). The library was made by PCR. The reads were generated on a NextSeq 500. In TCRdb, the public reads were trimmed at Q25 with fastp and aligned with MiXCR, with productive beta chains retained. Each CDR3 protein gets just one entry, which takes the most common genes and DNA from the rows behind it. For this sample the table gives roughly 55,000 distinct CDR3 sequences, of which about a third were detected only once. 3.5% to 4.5% of the sample belongs to the ten largest clones. Sequenced: naive CD8+ T cells from blood, with Jurkat cell RNA spiked in. The sample's cell subset or site, from its label and the paper: FACS-sorted CD8+CD4-CCR7+CD45RA+ naive T cells. Source of these receptors: a human donor in good health. Some libraries in this study had Jurkat cell RNA spiked in.

The sample holds a few counts of this clonotype. The chain combines TRBV24-1 with TRBJ2-1; possibly TRBD2 for D (6 bases). CDR3 size: 13 residues. Trimming took off 4 bases at V and 9 bases at J, with 12 bases between the two ends. Germline CDR1 and CDR2: KGHDR and SFDVKD. The CDR3 DNA reads as TGTGCCACCAGTGAAGGGCCCGGGGGTGAGCAGTTCTTC. Its translation: CATSEGPGGEQFF.

Comment on this clonotype: A much larger clonotype is one base distant, so this may be a read error. This chain joins TRBV29-1 and TRBJ2-7; 7 positions agree with TRBD2. With V trimmed by 7 bases and J by 2 bases, 8 bases remained unmatched. Germline CDR1 and CDR2: SQVTM and ANQGSEA. The CDR3 has 13 amino acids. The CDR3 nucleotides are TGCAGCGGTGATGTGGGAGGGCCCTACGAGCAGTACTTC. This gives the protein CSGDVGGPYEQYF.

The chain employs TRBV4-1 and TRBJ1-5, with D possibly TRBD1 on 6 matching bases. The V gene lost 0 bases and the J gene lost 7 bases, with 13 bases spanning the gap. This CDR3 region has 15 residues. Per germline, CDR1 MGHRA and CDR2 YSYEKL. CDR3 amino acids: CASSQDTGGWQPQHF. For the CDR3, the DNA is TGCGCCAGCAGCCAAGATACCGGGGGCTGGCAGCCCCAGCATTTT.

With respect to this clonotype: This sequence may be a read error, since a much larger clone differs from it by one base. V gene TRBV5-6 combines with J gene TRBJ2-3; TRBD2 aligns across 14 bases. This CDR3 is built from 20 residues. Germline CDR1 SGHDT, CDR2 YYEEEE. CDR3 sequence: CASSRSDGTSGSENTDTQNF. The CDR3 DNA reads as TGTGCCAGCAGCCGGTCAGATGGGACTAGCGGGAGTGAGAACACAGATACGCAGAATTTT.

This chain joins TRBV11-2 and TRBJ2-7; D gene ambiguous. CDR1 and CDR2 from the germline V gene are SGHAT and FQNNGV. CDR3 length: 12 residues. Trimming stripped 3 bases from V and 4 bases from J, with 7 bases between. The CDR3, as DNA: TGTGCCAGCAGCTTGAGTTTTTACGAGCAGTACTTC. The encoded protein is CASSLSFYEQYF.

The table lists this clonotype with a few counts. The J gene is TRBJ2-3, the V gene TRBV27; 8 bases agree with TRBD1. Trimming took 4 bases from V and 5 from J; bases not matched to a gene: 20. This CDR3 contains 19 residues. Germline CDR1 and CDR2: MNHEY and SMNVEV (reference sequence). CDR3 amino acids: CASSYPRGPRGASLDTQYF. Written as DNA, the CDR3 is TGTGCCAGCAGTTACCCCAGGGGGCCCAGGGGCGCGTCGTTAGATACGCAGTATTTT.

The chain uses TRBV6-2 or TRBV6-3 and TRBJ2-5, with D possibly being TRBD2 (6 bases). V was cut by 2 bases and J by 5 bases, with 15 bases left in between. CDR1 is MNHEY, CDR2 SVGEGT, per germline. The CDR3 sequence is 15 residues long. CDR3 in amino acids: CASSYITGENETQYF. The CDR3 DNA is TGTGCCAGCAGTTACATAACGGGGGAGAATGAGACCCAGTACTTC.

In this sample, this clonotype turned up many times. V gene TRBV7-9 combines with J gene TRBJ2-7; D gene unclear. The V gene's germline CDR1 is SEHNR and CDR2 FQNEAQ (reference sequence). The CDR3 runs 15 residues. V dropped 3 bases and J dropped 1 base, with 13 bases sitting between them. CDR3 residues: CASSLPSFQSYEQYF. DNA of the CDR3: TGTGCCAGCAGCTTGCCCAGCTTCCAATCCTACGAGCAGTACTTC.

This sequence joins TRBV19 and TRBJ2-7; no reliable D call. The germline CDR1 and CDR2 sequences are LNHDA and SQIVND (reference sequence). The CDR3 has 14 residues. Trimming left V 3 bases short and J 0 bases short, with 9 bases between. As DNA, the CDR3 is TGTGCCAGTAGTATCGGTAGCCCCTCCTACGAGCAGTACTTC. Amino acid sequence: CASSIGSPSYEQYF.

The chain combines TRBV12-3 or TRBV12-4 with TRBJ2-2; the D is unclear. V lost 5 bases and J 6 bases, leaving 4 bases between the germline ends. This CDR3 contains 11 residues. CDR3 region: CASSPPGELFF. CDR3 bases: TGTGCCAGCAGTCCCCCCGGGGAGCTGTTTTTT.

This clonotype was detected ten times or more. The CDR3 DNA reads as TGTGCCAGCAGTTACTCTTGGCCGGATGGCTACACCTTC. Translation: CASSYSWPDGYTF. This rearrangement joins TRBV6-5 to TRBJ1-2, with D hard to call. The CDR3 is 13 residues long. Deletions cut 0 bases from V and 6 bases from J, with 8 bases between. Germline values: CDR1 MNHEY, CDR2 SVGAGI.

This clonotype was seen more than once but under ten times. This chain joins TRBV4-3 and TRBJ2-7, with D possibly matching TRBD2 (6 bases). Germline assignment: CDR1 LGHNA and CDR2 YSLEER. Trimming removed 0 bases from V and 0 bases from J, with 15 bases in between. This CDR3 is built from 17 residues. CDR3 coding DNA: TGCGCCAGCAGCCAAGATATTGGGGGAGGCCCCTCCTACGAGCAGTACTTC. It translates to CASSQDIGGGPSYEQYF.